This T cell receptor (beta chain) stems from a study of blood T cell repertoires in COVID-19. Sequencing used immunoSEQ multiplex PCR; TCRdb keeps in-frame clones, though not all of them. In the table there are around 7,500 clones, over 70% of which are singletons. Germline V gene sequence: CDR1 SGHNT, CDR2 YENEEA. The J segment lost 1 base and the V segment lost 5 bases, leaving 1 base of the junction unmatched. The CDR3 is 13 residues long. Specimen: peripheral blood. The receptor was isolated from a human donor in a cohort sampled during active COVID-19. The J gene is TRBJ2-5, the V gene TRBV11-3; 7 bases align to TRBD1. DNA of the CDR3: TGTGCCAGCAGCGGGACAGCCCAAGAGACCCAGTACTTC. Amino acids: CASSGTAQETQYF.